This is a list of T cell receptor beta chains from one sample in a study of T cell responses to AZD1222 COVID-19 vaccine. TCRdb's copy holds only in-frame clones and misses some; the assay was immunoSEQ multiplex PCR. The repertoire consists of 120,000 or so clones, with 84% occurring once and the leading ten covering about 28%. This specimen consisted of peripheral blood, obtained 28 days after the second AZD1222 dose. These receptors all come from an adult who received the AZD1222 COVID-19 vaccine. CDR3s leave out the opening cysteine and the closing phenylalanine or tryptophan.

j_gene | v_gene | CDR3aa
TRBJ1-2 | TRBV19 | ASRGQGADGYT
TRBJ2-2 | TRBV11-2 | ASIRTVNTGELF
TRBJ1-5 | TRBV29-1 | SVAQRSNQPQH
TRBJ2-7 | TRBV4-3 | ASSQDSVAGDQQY
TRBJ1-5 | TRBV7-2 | ASSYKGSNQPQH
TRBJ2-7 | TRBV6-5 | ASSYGRPADEQY
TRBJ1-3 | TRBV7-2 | ASSLAPIGQFSGNTIY
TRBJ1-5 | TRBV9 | ASSAGGDMSQPQH
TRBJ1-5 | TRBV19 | ASRTRTGGSNQPQH
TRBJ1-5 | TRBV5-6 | ASSSTGGGNQPQH
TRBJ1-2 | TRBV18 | ASSPPDLSGYGYT
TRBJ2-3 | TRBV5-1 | ASSEGQGRSTDTQY
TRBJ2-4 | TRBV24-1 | ATSDPQGQNIQY
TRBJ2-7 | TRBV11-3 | ASSLGRFHEQY
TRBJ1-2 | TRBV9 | ASSDGTGGPFA
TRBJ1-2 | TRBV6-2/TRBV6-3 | ASSYSGQRNYGYT
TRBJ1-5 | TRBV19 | ASSIQGIQPQH